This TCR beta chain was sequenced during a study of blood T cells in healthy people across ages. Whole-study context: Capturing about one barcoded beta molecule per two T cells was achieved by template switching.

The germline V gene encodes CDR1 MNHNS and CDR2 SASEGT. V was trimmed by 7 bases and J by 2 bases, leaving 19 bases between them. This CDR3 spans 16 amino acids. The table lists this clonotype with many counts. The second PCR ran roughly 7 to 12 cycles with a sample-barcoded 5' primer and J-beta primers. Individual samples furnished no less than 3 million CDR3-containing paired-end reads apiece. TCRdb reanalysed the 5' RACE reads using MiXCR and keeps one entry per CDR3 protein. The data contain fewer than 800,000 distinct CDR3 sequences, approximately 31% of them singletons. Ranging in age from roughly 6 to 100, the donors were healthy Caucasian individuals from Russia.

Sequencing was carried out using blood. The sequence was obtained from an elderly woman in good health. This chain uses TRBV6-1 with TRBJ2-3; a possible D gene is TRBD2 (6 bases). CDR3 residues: CASTEGISGPTDTQYF. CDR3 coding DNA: TGTGCCAGCACCGAAGGAATTAGCGGACCCACAGATACGCAGTATTTT.